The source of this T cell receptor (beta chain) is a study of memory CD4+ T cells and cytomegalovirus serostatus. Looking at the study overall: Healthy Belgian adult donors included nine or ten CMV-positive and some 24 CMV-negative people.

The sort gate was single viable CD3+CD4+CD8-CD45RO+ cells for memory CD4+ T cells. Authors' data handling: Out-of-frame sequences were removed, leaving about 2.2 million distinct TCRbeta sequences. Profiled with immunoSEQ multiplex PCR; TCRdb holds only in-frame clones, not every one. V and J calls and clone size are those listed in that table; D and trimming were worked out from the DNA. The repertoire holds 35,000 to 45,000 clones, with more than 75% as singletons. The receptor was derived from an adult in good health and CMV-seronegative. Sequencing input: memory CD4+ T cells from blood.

The CDR3 region is CATQFTGQYSGNTIYF. CDR3 coding DNA: TGTGCCACCCAGTTTACGGGACAATACTCTGGAAACACCATATATTTT. The genes are TRBV7-5 and TRBJ1-3; the D call TRBD1 from the table was never checked on the DNA. TRBV7-5 is an annotated pseudogene. The CDR3 sequence is 16 residues long.